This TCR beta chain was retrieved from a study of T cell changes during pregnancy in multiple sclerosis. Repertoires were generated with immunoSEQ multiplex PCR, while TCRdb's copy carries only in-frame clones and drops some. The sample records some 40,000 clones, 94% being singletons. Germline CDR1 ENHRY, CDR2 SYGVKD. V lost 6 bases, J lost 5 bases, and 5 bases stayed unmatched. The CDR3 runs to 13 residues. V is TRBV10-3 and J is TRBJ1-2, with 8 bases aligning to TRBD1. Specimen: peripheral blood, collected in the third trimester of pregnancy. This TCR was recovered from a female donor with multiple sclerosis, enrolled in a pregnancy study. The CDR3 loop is CAIRSGGGYGYTF. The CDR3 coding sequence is TGTGCCATCAGATCAGGGGGCGGGTATGGCTACACCTTC.